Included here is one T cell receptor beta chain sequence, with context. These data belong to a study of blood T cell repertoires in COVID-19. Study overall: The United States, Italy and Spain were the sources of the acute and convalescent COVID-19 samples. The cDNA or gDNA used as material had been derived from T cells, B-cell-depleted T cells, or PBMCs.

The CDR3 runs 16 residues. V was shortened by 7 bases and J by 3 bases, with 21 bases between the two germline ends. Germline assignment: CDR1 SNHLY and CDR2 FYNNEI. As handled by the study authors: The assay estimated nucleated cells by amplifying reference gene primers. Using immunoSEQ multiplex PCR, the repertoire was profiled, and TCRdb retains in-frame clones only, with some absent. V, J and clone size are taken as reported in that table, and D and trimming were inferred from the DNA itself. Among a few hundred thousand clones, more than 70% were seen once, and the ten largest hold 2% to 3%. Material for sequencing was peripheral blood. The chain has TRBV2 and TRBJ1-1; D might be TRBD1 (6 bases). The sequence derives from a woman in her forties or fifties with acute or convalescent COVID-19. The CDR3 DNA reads TGTGCCAGCATTGGCGTACCGGGACAAAGACACACTGAAGCTTTCTTT. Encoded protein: CASIGVPGQRHTEAFF.